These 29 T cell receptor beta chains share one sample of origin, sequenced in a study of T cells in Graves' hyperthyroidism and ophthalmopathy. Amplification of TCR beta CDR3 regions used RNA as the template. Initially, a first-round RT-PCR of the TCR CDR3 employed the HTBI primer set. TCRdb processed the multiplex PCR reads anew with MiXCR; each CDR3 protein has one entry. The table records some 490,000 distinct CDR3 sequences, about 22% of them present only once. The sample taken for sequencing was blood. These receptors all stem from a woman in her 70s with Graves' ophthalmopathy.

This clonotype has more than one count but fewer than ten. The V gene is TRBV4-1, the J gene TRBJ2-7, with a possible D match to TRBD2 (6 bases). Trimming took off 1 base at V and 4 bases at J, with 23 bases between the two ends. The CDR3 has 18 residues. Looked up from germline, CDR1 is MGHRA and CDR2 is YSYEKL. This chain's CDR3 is CASSQGPLGGRRRYEQYF. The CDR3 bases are TGCGCCAGCAGCCAAGGCCCCCTCGGGGGACGGCGTAGGTACGAGCAGTACTTC.

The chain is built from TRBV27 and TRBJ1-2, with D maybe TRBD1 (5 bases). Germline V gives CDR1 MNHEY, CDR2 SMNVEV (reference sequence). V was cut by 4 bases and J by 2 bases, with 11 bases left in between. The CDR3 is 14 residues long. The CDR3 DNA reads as TGTGCCAGCAGTTGGGGCGGGAGAAACTATGGCTACACCTTC. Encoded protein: CASSWGGRNYGYTF.

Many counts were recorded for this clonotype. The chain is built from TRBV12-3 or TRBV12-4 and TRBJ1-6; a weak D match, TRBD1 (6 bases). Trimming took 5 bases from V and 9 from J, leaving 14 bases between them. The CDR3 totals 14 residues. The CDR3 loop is CASSGGQRSSPLHF. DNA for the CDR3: TGTGCCAGCAGTGGGGGACAACGGAGTTCACCCCTCCACTTT.

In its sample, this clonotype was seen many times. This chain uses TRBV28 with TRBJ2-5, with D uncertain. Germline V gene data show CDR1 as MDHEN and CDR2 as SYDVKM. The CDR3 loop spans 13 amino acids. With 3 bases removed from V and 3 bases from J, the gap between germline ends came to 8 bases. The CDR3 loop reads CASSFSLEETQYF. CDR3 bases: TGTGCCAGCAGTTTTAGCCTCGAAGAGACCCAGTACTTC.

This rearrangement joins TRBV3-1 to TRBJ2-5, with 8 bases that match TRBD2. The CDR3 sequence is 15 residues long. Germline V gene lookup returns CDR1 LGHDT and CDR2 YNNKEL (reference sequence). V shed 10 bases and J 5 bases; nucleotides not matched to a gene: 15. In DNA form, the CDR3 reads TGTGCCACCGAGACCCTAAGCGGGAGTTGGGAGACCCAGTACTTC. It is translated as CATETLSGSWETQYF.

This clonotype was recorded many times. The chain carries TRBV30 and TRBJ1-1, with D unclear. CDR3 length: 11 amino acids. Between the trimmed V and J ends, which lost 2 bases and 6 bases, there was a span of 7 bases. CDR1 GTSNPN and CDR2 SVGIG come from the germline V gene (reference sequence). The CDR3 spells CAWSRRSEAFF. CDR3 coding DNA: TGTGCCTGGAGTAGGAGGTCTGAAGCTTTCTTT.

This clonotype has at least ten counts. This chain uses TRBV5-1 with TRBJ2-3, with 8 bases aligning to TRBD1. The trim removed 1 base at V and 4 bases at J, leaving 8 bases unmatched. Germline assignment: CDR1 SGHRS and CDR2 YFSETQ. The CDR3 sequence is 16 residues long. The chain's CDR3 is CASSLMGTGRPDTQYF. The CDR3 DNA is TGCGCCAGCAGCTTGATGGGGACAGGACGCCCAGATACGCAGTATTTT.

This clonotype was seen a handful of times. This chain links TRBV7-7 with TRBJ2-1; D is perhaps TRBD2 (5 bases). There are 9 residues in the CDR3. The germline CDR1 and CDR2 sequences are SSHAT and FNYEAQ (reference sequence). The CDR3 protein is CASVHEQFF. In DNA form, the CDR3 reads TGTGCTAGCGTCCATGAGCAGTTCTTC.

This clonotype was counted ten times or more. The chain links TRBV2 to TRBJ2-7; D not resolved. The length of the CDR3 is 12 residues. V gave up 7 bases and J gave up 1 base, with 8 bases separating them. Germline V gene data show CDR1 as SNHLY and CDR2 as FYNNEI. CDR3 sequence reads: CASTRESYEQYF. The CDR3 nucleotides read TGTGCCAGCACCCGTGAGTCCTACGAGCAGTACTTC. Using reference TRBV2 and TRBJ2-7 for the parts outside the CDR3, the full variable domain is EPEVTQTPSHQVTQMGQEVILRCVPISNHLYFYWYRQILGQKVEFLVSFYNNEISEKSEIFDDQFSVERPDGSNFTLKIRSTKLEDSAMYFCASTRESYEQYFGPGTRLTVT.

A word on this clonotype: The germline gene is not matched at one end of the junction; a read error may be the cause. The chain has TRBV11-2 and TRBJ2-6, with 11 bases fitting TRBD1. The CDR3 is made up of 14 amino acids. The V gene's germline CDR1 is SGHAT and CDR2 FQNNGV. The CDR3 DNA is TGTGCCAGCAGCCGGGACAGGGGGGGCAACGTCCTGACTTTC. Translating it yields CASSRDRGGNVLTF. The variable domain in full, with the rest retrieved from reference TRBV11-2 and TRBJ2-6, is EAGVAQSPRYKIIEKRQSVAFWCNPISGHATLYWYQQILGQGPKLLIQFQNNGVVDDSQLPKDRFSAERLKGVDSTLKIQPAKLEDSAVYLCASSRDRGGNVLTFGAGSRLTVL.

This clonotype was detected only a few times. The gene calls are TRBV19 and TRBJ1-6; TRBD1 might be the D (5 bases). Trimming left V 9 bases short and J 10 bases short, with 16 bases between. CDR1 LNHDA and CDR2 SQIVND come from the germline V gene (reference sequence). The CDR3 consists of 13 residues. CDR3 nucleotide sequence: TGTGCCAGCACGGGGCCCGAAAGGTCACCCCTCCACTTT. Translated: CASTGPERSPLHF.

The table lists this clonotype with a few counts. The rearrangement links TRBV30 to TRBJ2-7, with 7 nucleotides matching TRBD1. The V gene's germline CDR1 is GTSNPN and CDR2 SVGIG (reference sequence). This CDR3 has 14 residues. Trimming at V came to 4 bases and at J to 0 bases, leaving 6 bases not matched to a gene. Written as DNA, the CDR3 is TGTGCCTGGATGAACAGGGGTTACTCCTACGAGCAGTACTTC. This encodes CAWMNRGYSYEQYF.

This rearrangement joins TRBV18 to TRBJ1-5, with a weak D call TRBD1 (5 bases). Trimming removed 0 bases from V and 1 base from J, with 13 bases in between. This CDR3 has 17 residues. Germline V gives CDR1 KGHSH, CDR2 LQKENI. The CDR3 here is CASSPPGGGGSNQPQHF. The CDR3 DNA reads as TGTGCCAGCTCACCACCAGGTGGCGGGGGAAGCAATCAGCCCCAGCATTTT.

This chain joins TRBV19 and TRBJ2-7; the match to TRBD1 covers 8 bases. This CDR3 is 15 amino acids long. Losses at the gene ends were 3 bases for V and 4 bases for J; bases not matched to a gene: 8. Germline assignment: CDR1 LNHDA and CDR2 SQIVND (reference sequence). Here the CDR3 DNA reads TGTGCCAGTAGTATCGCAGGGGGCCGCCTTTACGAGCAGTACTTC. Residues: CASSIAGGRLYEQYF. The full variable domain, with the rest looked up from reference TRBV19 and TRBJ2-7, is DGGITQSPKYLFRKEGQNVTLSCEQNLNHDAMYWYRQDPGQGLRLIYYSQIVNDFQKGDIAEGYSVSREKKESFPLTVTSAQKNPTAFYLCASSIAGGRLYEQYFGPGTRLTVT.

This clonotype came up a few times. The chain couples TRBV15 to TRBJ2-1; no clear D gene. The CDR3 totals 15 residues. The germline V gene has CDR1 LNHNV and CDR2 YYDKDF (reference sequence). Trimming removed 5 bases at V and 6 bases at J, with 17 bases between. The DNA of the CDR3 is TGTGCCACCAGCCCCCGGAGCGCCTTTGGCAATGAGCAGTTCTTC. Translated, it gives CATSPRSAFGNEQFF.

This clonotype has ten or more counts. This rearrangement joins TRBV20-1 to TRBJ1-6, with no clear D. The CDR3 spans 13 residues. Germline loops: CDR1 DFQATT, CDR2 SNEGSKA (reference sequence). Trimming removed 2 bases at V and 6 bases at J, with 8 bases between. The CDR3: CSARRETNSPLHF. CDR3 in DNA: TGCAGTGCTAGAAGGGAGACTAATTCACCCCTCCACTTT.

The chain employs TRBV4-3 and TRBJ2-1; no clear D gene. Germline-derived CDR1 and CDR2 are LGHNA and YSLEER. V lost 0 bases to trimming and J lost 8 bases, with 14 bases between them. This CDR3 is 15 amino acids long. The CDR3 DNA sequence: TGCGCCAGCAGCCAAGATCACTCCAAGTGGGATGAGCAGTTCTTC. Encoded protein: CASSQDHSKWDEQFF.

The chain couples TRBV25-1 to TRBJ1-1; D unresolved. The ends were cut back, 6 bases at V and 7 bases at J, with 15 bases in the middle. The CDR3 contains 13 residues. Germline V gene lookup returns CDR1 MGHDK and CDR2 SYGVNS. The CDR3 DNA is TGTGCCAGCAGGTCCCCGGTCATCATTGAAGCTTTCTTT. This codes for CASRSPVIIEAFF.

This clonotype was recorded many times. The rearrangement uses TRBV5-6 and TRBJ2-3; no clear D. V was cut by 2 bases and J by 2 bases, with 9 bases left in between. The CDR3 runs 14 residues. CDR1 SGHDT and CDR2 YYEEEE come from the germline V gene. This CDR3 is CASSLGRHTDTQYF. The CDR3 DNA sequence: TGTGCCAGCAGCTTAGGACGGCACACAGATACGCAGTATTTT.

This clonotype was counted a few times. CDR3 sequence reads: CASRSLRAGGADTQYF. CDR3 DNA: TGTGCCAGCCGAAGTCTCAGAGCGGGAGGTGCAGATACGCAGTATTTT. The chain links TRBV6-1 to TRBJ2-3; 9 nucleotides line up with TRBD2. The V and J ends lost 8 bases and 4 bases, in that order; junction bases with no gene match: 13. This CDR3 is built from 16 residues. The germline gives CDR1 MNHNS, CDR2 SASEGT.

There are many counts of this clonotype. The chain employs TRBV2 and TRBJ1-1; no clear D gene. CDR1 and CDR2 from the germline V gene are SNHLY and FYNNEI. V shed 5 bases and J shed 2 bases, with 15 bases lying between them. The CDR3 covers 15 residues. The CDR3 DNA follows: TGTGCCAGCAGTCCCGAGAGGAGTAGTAACACTGAAGCTTTCTTT. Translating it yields CASSPERSSNTEAFF.

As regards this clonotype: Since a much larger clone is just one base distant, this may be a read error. The CDR3 sequence is CASSLTRREAQYF. In DNA form, the CDR3 reads TGTGCCAGCAGCCTCACCAGGCGAGAGGCCCAGTACTTC. This chain links TRBV12-3 or TRBV12-4 with TRBJ2-5; no reliable D call. The CDR3 is 13 residues long.

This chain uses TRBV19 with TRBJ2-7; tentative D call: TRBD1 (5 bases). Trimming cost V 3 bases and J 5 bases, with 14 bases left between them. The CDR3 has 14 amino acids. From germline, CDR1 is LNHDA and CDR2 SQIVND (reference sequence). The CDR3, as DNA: TGTGCCAGTAGTATCGTGGCGGCAGGGCACGAGCAGTACTTC. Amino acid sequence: CASSIVAAGHEQYF.

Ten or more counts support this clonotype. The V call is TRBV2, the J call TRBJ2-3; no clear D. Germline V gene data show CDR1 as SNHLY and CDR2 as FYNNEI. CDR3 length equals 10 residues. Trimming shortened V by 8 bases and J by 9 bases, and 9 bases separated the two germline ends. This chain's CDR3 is CASGGDTQYF. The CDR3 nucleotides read TGTGCCAGCGGCGGCGACACGCAGTATTTT.

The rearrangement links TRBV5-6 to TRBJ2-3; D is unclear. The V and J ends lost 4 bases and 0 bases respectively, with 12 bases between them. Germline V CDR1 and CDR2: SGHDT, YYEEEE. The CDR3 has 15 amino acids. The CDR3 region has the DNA TGTGCCAGCAGCCGAAGGGTACTTAGCACAGATACGCAGTATTTT. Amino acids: CASSRRVLSTDTQYF.

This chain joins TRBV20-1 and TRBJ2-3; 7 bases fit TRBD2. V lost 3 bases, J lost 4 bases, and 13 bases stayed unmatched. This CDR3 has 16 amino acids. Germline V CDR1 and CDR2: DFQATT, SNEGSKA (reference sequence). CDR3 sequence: CSARNTRGRSADTQYF. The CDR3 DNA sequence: TGCAGTGCTAGGAATACACGCGGGAGATCAGCAGATACGCAGTATTTT.

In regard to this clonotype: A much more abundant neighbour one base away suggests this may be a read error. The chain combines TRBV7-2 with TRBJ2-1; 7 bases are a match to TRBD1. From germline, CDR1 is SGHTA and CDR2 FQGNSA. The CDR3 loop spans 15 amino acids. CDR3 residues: CASSSVRDSYNKQFF. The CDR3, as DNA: TGTGCCAGCAGCTCCGTCCGGGACAGCTACAATAAGCAGTTCTTC.

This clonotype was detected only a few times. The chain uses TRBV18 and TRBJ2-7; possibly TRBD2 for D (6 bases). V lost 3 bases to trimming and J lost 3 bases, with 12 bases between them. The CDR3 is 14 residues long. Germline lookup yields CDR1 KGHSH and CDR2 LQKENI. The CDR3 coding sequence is TGTGCCAGCTCACCTCCTAGCGCAAACTACGAGCAGTACTTC. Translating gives CASSPPSANYEQYF.

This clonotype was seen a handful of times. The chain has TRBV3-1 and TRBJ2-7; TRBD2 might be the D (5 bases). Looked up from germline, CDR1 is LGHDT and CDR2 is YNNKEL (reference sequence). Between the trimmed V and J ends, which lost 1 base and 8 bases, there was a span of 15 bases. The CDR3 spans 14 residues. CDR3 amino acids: CASSQVLREGQQYF. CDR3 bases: TGTGCCAGCAGCCAAGTGTTGCGCGAGGGCCAGCAGTACTTC.